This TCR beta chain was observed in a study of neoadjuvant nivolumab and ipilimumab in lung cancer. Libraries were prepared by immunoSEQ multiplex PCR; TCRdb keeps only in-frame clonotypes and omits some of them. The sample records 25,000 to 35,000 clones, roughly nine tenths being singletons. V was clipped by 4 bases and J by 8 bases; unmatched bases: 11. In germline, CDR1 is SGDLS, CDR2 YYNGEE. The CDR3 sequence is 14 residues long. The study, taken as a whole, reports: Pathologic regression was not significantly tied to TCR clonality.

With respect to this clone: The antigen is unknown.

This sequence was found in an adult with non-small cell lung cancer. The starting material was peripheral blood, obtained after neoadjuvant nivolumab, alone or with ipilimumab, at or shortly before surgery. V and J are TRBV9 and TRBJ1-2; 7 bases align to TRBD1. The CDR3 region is CASSMGDRVGGYTF. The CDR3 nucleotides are TGTGCCAGCAGCATGGGTGACAGGGTCGGAGGCTACACCTTC.